This T cell receptor (beta chain) appears in the sequencing data of a study of Ad26.COV2.S vaccination and SARS-CoV-2 variants. Indicated treatment: over 15 received Ad26.COV2.S at low or high dose, single or two shots; about five received placebo; per-sample allocation not given. Sampling happened 63 days after the first vaccine or placebo injection. Based in Boston, the donor was an adult of 18-55 years. The germline gives CDR1 MNHEY, CDR2 SVGEGT. V lost 6 bases and J lost 4, with 12 bases in between. The CDR3 is 13 residues long. Sequencing was performed with immunoSEQ multiplex PCR; in TCRdb, only in-frame clones are kept and a portion is missing. The sample yields about 420,000 clones, roughly 90% seen once.

This clonotype was sampled from a person between 18 and 65 years old who received the Ad26.COV2.S COVID-19 vaccine or a placebo. The sample here was peripheral blood, taken in a trial of Ad26.COV2.S vaccine versus placebo. The chain uses TRBV6-2 or TRBV6-3 and TRBJ1-2; unclear D gene. CDR3: CASSQSFSYGYTF. CDR3 DNA sequence: TGTGCCAGCAGCCAGAGTTTCTCCTATGGCTACACCTTC.